This T cell receptor (beta chain) was sequenced for a study of cytomegalovirus exposure and HLA in healthy donors. Findings and caveats of the study: A later analysis linked a missense variant in DCLRE1C to the trimming of TCR beta V and J genes. Most TCRs appeared rarely, but some public TCRs recurred in many donors. The study designated 164 TCR beta chains cytomegalovirus-associated.

V gave up 2 bases and J gave up 4 bases, with 17 bases separating them. This CDR3 has 16 residues. Germline loops: CDR1 KGHSH, CDR2 LQKENI. It was with 60 Vbeta and 13 Jbeta primers that the PCR ran. Using immunoSEQ multiplex PCR, the repertoire was profiled, and TCRdb retains in-frame clones only, with some absent. The sample carries more than 90,000 clones, about 74% recorded once. As concerns this clone: The antigen is unknown.

Specimen: PBMCs. This receptor was taken from a man aged 25-45 years in good health and CMV-seropositive. The chain combines TRBV18 with TRBJ1-2, with D perhaps TRBD1 (5 bases). The CDR3 region is CASSPLGGDAPYGYTF. Written as DNA, the CDR3 is TGTGCCAGCTCACCATTGGGGGGGGACGCTCCCTATGGCTACACCTTC.